What follows describes a single TCR beta chain. For the second PCR, which ran for about 6 to 11 cycles, a sample-barcoded 5' primer and a J-beta primer mix were used. Every sample returned 2.5 million or more CDR3-containing paired-end reads. TCRdb called the 5' RACE reads again in MiXCR, with one record for every CDR3 protein. The sample lists around 1,900,000 distinct CDR3 sequences, around 42% seen once, with 20% to 25% in the top ten. The data originate from a study of blood T cells in healthy people across ages. The sample, about 9.7 milliliters of peripheral blood, was drawn from each donor. V was shortened by 4 bases and J by 6 bases, with 11 bases between the two germline ends. Germline values: CDR1 LGHNA, CDR2 YNFKEQ. The CDR3 has 13 residues.

This chain joins TRBV4-2 and TRBJ2-3; D perhaps matches TRBD2 (6 bases). Sequenced material: blood. This receptor was obtained from a human donor in good health. The CDR3, as DNA: TGTGCCAGCAGCCCTAGCGAGTTGGATACGCAGTATTTT. It codes for CASSPSELDTQYF.